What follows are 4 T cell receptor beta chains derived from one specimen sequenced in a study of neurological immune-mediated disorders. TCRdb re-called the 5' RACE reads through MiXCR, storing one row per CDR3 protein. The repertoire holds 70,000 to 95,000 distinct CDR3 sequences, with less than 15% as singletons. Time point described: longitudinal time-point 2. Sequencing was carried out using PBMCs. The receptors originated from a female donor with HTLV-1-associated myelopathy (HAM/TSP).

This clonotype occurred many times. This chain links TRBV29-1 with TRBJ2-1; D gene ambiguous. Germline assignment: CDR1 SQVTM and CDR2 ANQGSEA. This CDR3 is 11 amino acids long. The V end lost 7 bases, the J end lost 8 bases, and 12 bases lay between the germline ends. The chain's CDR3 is CSARYGHEQFF. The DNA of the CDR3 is TGCAGCGCCCGGTACGGGCATGAGCAGTTCTTC.

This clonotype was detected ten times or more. CDR3: CASSLLTGADTQYF. The CDR3 coding sequence is TGTGCCAGCAGCCTTTTAACAGGGGCAGATACGCAGTATTTT. This rearrangement joins TRBV7-9 to TRBJ2-3; 7 nucleotides agree with TRBD1. The CDR3 sequence is 14 residues long. Per germline, CDR1 SEHNR and CDR2 FQNEAQ (reference sequence). The ends lost 5 bases at V and 4 bases at J; junction bases unmatched: 6. Full variable domain (remainder filled in from reference TRBV7-9 and TRBJ2-3): DTGVSQNPRHKITKRGQNVTFRCDPISEHNRLYWYRQTLGQGPEFLTYFQNEAQLEKSRLLSDRFSAERPKGSFSTLEIQRTEQGDSAMYLCASSLLTGADTQYFGPGTRLTVL.

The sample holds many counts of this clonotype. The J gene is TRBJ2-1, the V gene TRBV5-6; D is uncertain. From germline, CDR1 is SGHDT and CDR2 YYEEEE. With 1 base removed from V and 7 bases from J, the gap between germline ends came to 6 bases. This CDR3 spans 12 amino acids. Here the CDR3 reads CASSLLGNEQFF. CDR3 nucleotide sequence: TGTGCCAGCAGCTTGTTGGGGAATGAGCAGTTCTTC. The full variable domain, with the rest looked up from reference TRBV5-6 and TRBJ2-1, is DAGVTQSPTHLIKTRGQQVTLRCSPKSGHDTVSWYQQALGQGPQFIFQYYEEEERQRGNFPDRFSGHQFPNYSSELNVNALLLGDSALYLCASSLLGNEQFFGPGTRLTVL.

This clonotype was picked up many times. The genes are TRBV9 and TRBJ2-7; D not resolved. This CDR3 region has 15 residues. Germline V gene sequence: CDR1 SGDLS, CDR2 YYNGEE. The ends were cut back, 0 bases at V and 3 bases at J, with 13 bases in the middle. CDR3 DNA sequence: TGTGCCAGCAGCGTAGGGGTAGGCCCCCTCTACGAGCAGTACTTC. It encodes CASSVGVGPLYEQYF. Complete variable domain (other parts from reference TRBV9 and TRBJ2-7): DSGVTQTPKHLITATGQRVTLRCSPRSGDLSVYWYQQSLDQGLQFLIQYYNGEERAKGNILERFSAQQFPDLHSELNLSSLELGDSALYFCASSVGVGPLYEQYFGPGTRLTVT.